Listed below are T cell receptor beta chains from one sample, sequenced in a study of blood T cell repertoires in COVID-19. Clones were read by immunoSEQ multiplex PCR, and TCRdb kept only the in-frame ones, dropping some. The sample has about 220,000 clones; roughly 82% are singletons. Sequences were obtained from peripheral blood. These receptors originate from a man aged 50-59 years with active or convalescent COVID-19. Each CDR3 is given with its conserved first and last residue. The order of the fields is CDR3 DNA, CDR3 protein, clone size, CDR3 length, J gene, D gene, V gene. The D gene is left open where the match is weak. Part of the rows lack a size; the others show once, few, many or a class for expanded clones.

CDR3 DNA: TGTGCCAGCAGCTCTGGTCAGGGAGGGGGGACCTATAATTCACCCCTCCACTTT; CDR3 protein: CASSSGQGGGTYNSPLHF; clone size: few; CDR3 length: 18; J gene: TRBJ1-6; D gene: .; V gene: TRBV11-2
CDR3 DNA: TGTGCCAGCAGTCTAGCGGGAGGCCAAGTTACGCAGTATTTT; CDR3 protein: CASSLAGGQVTQYF; clone size: .; CDR3 length: 14; J gene: TRBJ2-3; D gene: TRBD2; V gene: TRBV28
CDR3 DNA: TGTGCCAGCAGTTTGGGGGGGTGGTACAATTCACCCCTCCACTTT; CDR3 protein: CASSLGGWYNSPLHF; clone size: .; CDR3 length: 15; J gene: TRBJ1-6; D gene: .; V gene: TRBV28
CDR3 DNA: TGTGCCAGTAGCCGGGCCAGGGGTCTCTCTGGGGCCAACGTCCTGACTTTC; CDR3 protein: CASSRARGLSGANVLTF; clone size: once; CDR3 length: 17; J gene: TRBJ2-6; D gene: .; V gene: TRBV19
CDR3 DNA: TGCAGCGTTGGGACAGGCGGGGCCAACGTCCTGACTTTC; CDR3 protein: CSVGTGGANVLTF; clone size: .; CDR3 length: 13; J gene: TRBJ2-6; D gene: TRBD1; V gene: TRBV29-1
CDR3 DNA: TGTGCCAGCAGCTTACGGCCCATGACAGCAGAGTTCTTC; CDR3 protein: CASSLRPMTAEFF; clone size: .; CDR3 length: 13; J gene: TRBJ2-1; D gene: .; V gene: TRBV11-3
CDR3 DNA: TGCGCCAGCAGCCAAATCGACAGGGCCCCCTATGGCTACACCTTC; CDR3 protein: CASSQIDRAPYGYTF; clone size: .; CDR3 length: 15; J gene: TRBJ1-2; D gene: TRBD1; V gene: TRBV4-3
CDR3 DNA: TGCGCCAGCAGCCAAGATTGGGGGGGAGGATGGCAAGAGACCCAGTACTTC; CDR3 protein: CASSQDWGGGWQETQYF; clone size: .; CDR3 length: 17; J gene: TRBJ2-5; D gene: TRBD2; V gene: TRBV4-3
CDR3 DNA: TGTGCCAGCAGCTTAGTCGCACCCAGAAATTCACCCCTCCACTTT; CDR3 protein: CASSLVAPRNSPLHF; clone size: .; CDR3 length: 15; J gene: TRBJ1-6; D gene: .; V gene: TRBV7-2
CDR3 DNA: TGTGCCAGCAGCTTGGCCTCAGGGGTCAATCAGCCCCAGCATTTT; CDR3 protein: CASSLASGVNQPQHF; clone size: .; CDR3 length: 15; J gene: TRBJ1-5; D gene: .; V gene: TRBV5-6
CDR3 DNA: TGTGCCAGCAGCTTAGGGGGGGGTACTGAAGCTTTCTTT; CDR3 protein: CASSLGGGTEAFF; clone size: once; CDR3 length: 13; J gene: TRBJ1-1; D gene: .; V gene: TRBV7-2
CDR3 DNA: TGTGCCAGCAGTTACGAACGGGGGGCTTTCTTT; CDR3 protein: CASSYERGAFF; clone size: .; CDR3 length: 11; J gene: TRBJ1-1; D gene: .; V gene: TRBV2
CDR3 DNA: TGTGCCAGCTCACCCCAGCAGGGAACAACTAATGAAAAACTGTTTTTT; CDR3 protein: CASSPQQGTTNEKLFF; clone size: .; CDR3 length: 16; J gene: TRBJ1-4; D gene: .; V gene: TRBV18
CDR3 DNA: TGTGCCAGTAGTATAGGGGATTACCGGGAGGGGACCGATACGCAGTATTTT; CDR3 protein: CASSIGDYREGTDTQYF; clone size: once; CDR3 length: 17; J gene: TRBJ2-3; D gene: TRBD2; V gene: TRBV19
CDR3 DNA: TGTGCCAGCAGCAACGGTTGGCAGCCCCAGCATTTT; CDR3 protein: CASSNGWQPQHF; clone size: .; CDR3 length: 12; J gene: TRBJ1-5; D gene: .; V gene: TRBV28
CDR3 DNA: TGCGCCAGCAGCTTGGCCGGGACTAGCAGCACAGATACGCAGTATTTT; CDR3 protein: CASSLAGTSSTDTQYF; clone size: .; CDR3 length: 16; J gene: TRBJ2-3; D gene: TRBD2; V gene: TRBV5-1
CDR3 DNA: TGCGCCAGCAGCTCACAGGGGGCTTCCTACAATGAGCAGTTCTTC; CDR3 protein: CASSSQGASYNEQFF; clone size: .; CDR3 length: 15; J gene: TRBJ2-1; D gene: TRBD1; V gene: TRBV5-1
CDR3 DNA: TGTGCCAGCAGCTATCCGGGGGCCGGGGAGCTGTTTTTT; CDR3 protein: CASSYPGAGELFF; clone size: .; CDR3 length: 13; J gene: TRBJ2-2; D gene: .; V gene: TRBV5-6
CDR3 DNA: TGTGCCAGCAGTTTATCCGACTCCCGGGAGGGTGAGCAGTTCTTC; CDR3 protein: CASSLSDSREGEQFF; clone size: .; CDR3 length: 15; J gene: TRBJ2-1; D gene: TRBD2; V gene: TRBV27
CDR3 DNA: TGTGCCAGCAGCCTGACAGGGGTGGCCTACGAGCAGTACTTC; CDR3 protein: CASSLTGVAYEQYF; clone size: .; CDR3 length: 14; J gene: TRBJ2-7; D gene: TRBD1; V gene: TRBV7-8
CDR3 DNA: TGTGCCAGCAGCCAGGATAGGGGAGATACGCAGTATTTT; CDR3 protein: CASSQDRGDTQYF; clone size: .; CDR3 length: 13; J gene: TRBJ2-3; D gene: .; V gene: TRBV3-1/TRBV3-2
CDR3 DNA: TGTGCCAGCAGGAGGGACAGGGGGCAGCCCTATGGCTACACCTTC; CDR3 protein: CASRRDRGQPYGYTF; clone size: .; CDR3 length: 15; J gene: TRBJ1-2; D gene: TRBD1; V gene: TRBV2
CDR3 DNA: TGTGCCAGCAGCGCAGCGACTGCTACCGGGGAGCTGTTTTTT; CDR3 protein: CASSAATATGELFF; clone size: .; CDR3 length: 14; J gene: TRBJ2-2; D gene: .; V gene: TRBV5-4
CDR3 DNA: TGTGCCAGCAGTTTATTTCCCGGGACAGGGGTAGGGTCCTATAATTCACCCCTCCACTTT; CDR3 protein: CASSLFPGTGVGSYNSPLHF; clone size: .; CDR3 length: 20; J gene: TRBJ1-6; D gene: TRBD1; V gene: TRBV28
CDR3 DNA: TGTGCCAGCAGTTTTACAGGGGGCCATGGCTACACCTTC; CDR3 protein: CASSFTGGHGYTF; clone size: .; CDR3 length: 13; J gene: TRBJ1-2; D gene: TRBD1; V gene: TRBV27
CDR3 DNA: TGTGCCAGCAGCGCAACCCCCGGGGGCTCGGGGGGGACCCAGTACTTC; CDR3 protein: CASSATPGGSGGTQYF; clone size: many; CDR3 length: 16; J gene: TRBJ2-5; D gene: .; V gene: TRBV9
CDR3 DNA: TGTGCCAGCAGCCCTCTTAGCGGGAGATTTGATGAGCAGTTCTTC; CDR3 protein: CASSPLSGRFDEQFF; clone size: once; CDR3 length: 15; J gene: TRBJ2-1; D gene: TRBD2; V gene: TRBV3-1/TRBV3-2
CDR3 DNA: TGCGCCAGCAGCCAAGTCGTCTCTATGTCCACTGAAGCTTTCTTT; CDR3 protein: CASSQVVSMSTEAFF; clone size: .; CDR3 length: 15; J gene: TRBJ1-1; D gene: .; V gene: TRBV4-3
CDR3 DNA: TGTGCCAGCAGCTTAGGGTATCGAACAGGGGAATCGGGCAATCAGCCCCAGCATTTT; CDR3 protein: CASSLGYRTGESGNQPQHF; clone size: few; CDR3 length: 19; J gene: TRBJ1-5; D gene: TRBD1; V gene: TRBV7-9
CDR3 DNA: TGTGCCAGCAGGGGCGGGACAGGTCAACTAGATACGCAGTATTTT; CDR3 protein: CASRGGTGQLDTQYF; clone size: .; CDR3 length: 15; J gene: TRBJ2-3; D gene: TRBD1; V gene: TRBV6-5
CDR3 DNA: TGCAGCGTCGCACAGGGTTTTGACAAAAACATTCAGTACTTC; CDR3 protein: CSVAQGFDKNIQYF; clone size: .; CDR3 length: 14; J gene: TRBJ2-4; D gene: .; V gene: TRBV29-1
CDR3 DNA: TGTGCCAGCAGCTTGACGTGGGTCCGCGCCCAGGCCGGGGAGCTGTTTTTT; CDR3 protein: CASSLTWVRAQAGELFF; clone size: .; CDR3 length: 17; J gene: TRBJ2-2; D gene: .; V gene: TRBV5-5
CDR3 DNA: TGTGCCAGCAGCAAGCCGGACTATGGAGGCTACACCTTC; CDR3 protein: CASSKPDYGGYTF; clone size: .; CDR3 length: 13; J gene: TRBJ1-2; D gene: .; V gene: TRBV12-3/TRBV12-4
CDR3 DNA: TGCGCCAGCAGCCATTATGGTTTTCGGGAAAAACTGTTTTTT; CDR3 protein: CASSHYGFREKLFF; clone size: .; CDR3 length: 14; J gene: TRBJ1-4; D gene: .; V gene: TRBV4-1
CDR3 DNA: TGTGCCAGCAGCCAAAACTTTCGGGACAGGGGTAACCCTTCGTTGGGCTACACCTTC; CDR3 protein: CASSQNFRDRGNPSLGYTF; clone size: .; CDR3 length: 19; J gene: TRBJ1-2; D gene: TRBD1; V gene: TRBV4-2
CDR3 DNA: TGTGCCAGCAGTACATGGGACAGCTATGGCTACACCTTC; CDR3 protein: CASSTWDSYGYTF; clone size: few; CDR3 length: 13; J gene: TRBJ1-2; D gene: TRBD1; V gene: TRBV6-5
CDR3 DNA: TGCGCCAGCAGCTTGGCGTCTGCCAGGGAGGGAACTAACTATGGCTACACCTTC; CDR3 protein: CASSLASAREGTNYGYTF; clone size: .; CDR3 length: 18; J gene: TRBJ1-2; D gene: .; V gene: TRBV5-1
CDR3 DNA: TGTGCCAGCAGTTTAAAGCGGGGGGGGTACACTGAAGCTTTCTTT; CDR3 protein: CASSLKRGGYTEAFF; clone size: .; CDR3 length: 15; J gene: TRBJ1-1; D gene: .; V gene: TRBV27
CDR3 DNA: TGTGCCAGCAGTTTATCAGTCAGGAGGAGCAATCAGCCCCAGCATTTT; CDR3 protein: CASSLSVRRSNQPQHF; clone size: .; CDR3 length: 16; J gene: TRBJ1-5; D gene: .; V gene: TRBV28
CDR3 DNA: TGTGCCAGCAGCGGAAGGGGCGGGGGCCAAGAGACCCAGTACTTC; CDR3 protein: CASSGRGGGQETQYF; clone size: .; CDR3 length: 15; J gene: TRBJ2-5; D gene: TRBD2; V gene: TRBV28
CDR3 DNA: TGTGCCAGCAGCCAATCCTCATCGACAGGGCGCACTGAAGCTTTCTTT; CDR3 protein: CASSQSSSTGRTEAFF; clone size: .; CDR3 length: 16; J gene: TRBJ1-1; D gene: TRBD1; V gene: TRBV3-1/TRBV3-2
CDR3 DNA: TGCGCCAGCAGCCAAGATCCTGGCGGTTACAATGAGCAGTTCTTC; CDR3 protein: CASSQDPGGYNEQFF; clone size: .; CDR3 length: 15; J gene: TRBJ2-1; D gene: .; V gene: TRBV4-1
CDR3 DNA: TGTGCCAGCAGCTTGACAGGGGCTGAAGCTTTCTTT; CDR3 protein: CASSLTGAEAFF; clone size: .; CDR3 length: 12; J gene: TRBJ1-1; D gene: TRBD1; V gene: TRBV5-6
CDR3 DNA: TGTGCCAGCAGTTTTTCACGCACCTTTCTAGGAAACACCATATATTTT; CDR3 protein: CASSFSRTFLGNTIYF; clone size: .; CDR3 length: 16; J gene: TRBJ1-3; D gene: .; V gene: TRBV28
CDR3 DNA: TGTGCCAGCAGTTATCACAGGGGGTTTGACACCGGGGAGCTGTTTTTT; CDR3 protein: CASSYHRGFDTGELFF; clone size: .; CDR3 length: 16; J gene: TRBJ2-2; D gene: TRBD1; V gene: TRBV6-2/TRBV6-3
CDR3 DNA: TGTGCCAGCTCACCCCCTGGCGGGAGTACAGATACGCAGTATTTT; CDR3 protein: CASSPPGGSTDTQYF; clone size: .; CDR3 length: 15; J gene: TRBJ2-3; D gene: TRBD2; V gene: TRBV18
CDR3 DNA: TGTGCCAGCACCCCTGCGGGACTACGCTTGAACACTGAAGCTTTCTTT; CDR3 protein: CASTPAGLRLNTEAFF; clone size: .; CDR3 length: 16; J gene: TRBJ1-1; D gene: .; V gene: TRBV11-2
CDR3 DNA: TGTGCCAGCAGCTTAGATAACTCCCTAGGTGAGCAGTACTTC; CDR3 protein: CASSLDNSLGEQYF; clone size: .; CDR3 length: 14; J gene: TRBJ2-7; D gene: .; V gene: TRBV11-2